This passage covers 29 T cell receptor beta chains from one sample sequenced in a study of T-cell reconstitution after alpha-beta-depleted transplantation in children. Unique molecular identifiers were used in preparing the TCRbeta library. MiXCR was run by TCRdb on the PCR reads, yielding one entry per CDR3 protein. The sample yields around 400,000 distinct CDR3 sequences, approximately 11% seen once. The source was PBMCs from the stem cell graft donor, collected from the stem cell graft. These receptors all come from a human donor who donated a stem cell graft to a child with acute myeloid leukemia.

This clonotype was seen only a few times. The chain combines TRBV3-1 with TRBJ2-1; possibly TRBD2 for D (5 bases). V was clipped by 2 bases and J by 10 bases, with 12 bases between them. Per germline, CDR1 LGHDT and CDR2 YNNKEL (reference sequence). The CDR3 runs 13 residues. CDR3 in amino acids: CASSQTRSDEQFF. CDR3 coding DNA: TGTGCCAGCAGCCAAACTAGGAGCGACGAGCAGTTCTTC.

V and J are TRBV4-2 and TRBJ1-1; D might be TRBD1 (6 bases). This CDR3 has 14 amino acids. Germline V CDR1 and CDR2: LGHNA, YNFKEQ. Trimming removed 0 bases from V and 13 bases from J, with 18 bases in between. The CDR3 reads CASSQEGKGTLVFF. The DNA for the CDR3 is TGTGCCAGCAGCCAAGAGGGTAAGGGGACACTTGTTTTCTTT.

In this sample, this clonotype turned up a few times. V is TRBV7-9 and J is TRBJ2-1, with 8 bases identical to TRBD2. Germline V gives CDR1 SEHNR, CDR2 FQNEAQ (reference sequence). V dropped 4 bases and J dropped 10; count of bases not matched to a gene: 12. The CDR3 has 15 residues. Here the CDR3 reads CASSSQRLAGWEQFF. The DNA of the CDR3 is TGTGCCAGCAGCTCGCAGAGGTTAGCGGGATGGGAGCAGTTCTTC.

This clonotype came up a few times. J is TRBJ2-1 and V is TRBV3-1; tentatively, D is TRBD2 (5 bases). Per germline, CDR1 LGHDT and CDR2 YNNKEL (reference sequence). Trimming took 1 base from V and 3 from J, leaving 16 bases between them. CDR3 length: 17 residues. As DNA, the CDR3 is TGTGCCAGCAGCCAAGGTGGAGGTCTAGGTCTCTACAATGAGCAGTTCTTC. It specifies CASSQGGGLGLYNEQFF.

This clonotype has a handful of counts. J is TRBJ1-5 and V is TRBV4-1; 10 bases fit TRBD1. The CDR3 has 14 amino acids. V lost 5 bases to trimming and J lost 4 bases; unmatched junction nucleotides: 2. Germline values: CDR1 MGHRA, CDR2 YSYEKL. CDR3 sequence: CASSAGQGNQPQHF. DNA of the CDR3: TGCGCCAGCAGCGCGGGACAGGGGAATCAGCCCCAGCATTTT.

V usage is TRBV4-2 and J usage is TRBJ2-1; D might be TRBD1 or TRBD2, each matching 6 bases. V was shortened by 0 bases and J by 0 bases, with 12 bases between the two germline ends. Per germline, CDR1 LGHNA and CDR2 YNFKEQ. The CDR3 spans 17 residues. The CDR3 DNA reads TGTGCCAGCAGCCAAGAACGGGGGCCTGGCTCCTACAATGAGCAGTTCTTC. This gives the protein CASSQERGPGSYNEQFF.

DNA of the CDR3: TGCGCCAGCAGCCACGGGACTAGCGGGACGGAGACCCAGTACTTC. The encoded protein is CASSHGTSGTETQYF. The chain has TRBV5-1 and TRBJ2-5; 13 bases fit TRBD2. V shed 4 bases, J shed 5 bases, and the junction held 5 bases outside the gene matches. CDR1 is SGHRS, CDR2 YFSETQ, per germline. The CDR3 sequence is 15 residues long.

The chain uses TRBV7-8 and TRBJ2-5; D is unclear. Germline loops: CDR1 SGHVS, CDR2 FQNEAQ. The CDR3 has 13 residues. V lost 5 bases and J lost 7, with 14 bases in between. Here the CDR3 reads CASSPSTPGTQYF. DNA of the CDR3: TGTGCCAGCAGCCCGTCGACCCCGGGGACCCAGTACTTC.

This clonotype has ten or more counts. This sequence joins TRBV5-1 and TRBJ1-3, with a weak D call TRBD1 (6 bases). V was trimmed by 2 bases and J by 0 bases, leaving 12 bases between them. This CDR3 is 16 amino acids long. The germline gives CDR1 SGHRS, CDR2 YFSETQ. In DNA, the CDR3 is TGCGCCAGCAGCTTAGGAGGGGGGAGCTCTGGAAACACCATATATTTT. This sequence encodes CASSLGGGSSGNTIYF.

The table lists this clonotype with many counts. This chain uses TRBV7-9 with TRBJ2-1; TRBD2 aligns across 7 bases. This CDR3 is built from 15 residues. Germline CDR1 is SEHNR and CDR2 is FQNEAQ (reference sequence). V was clipped by 4 bases and J by 6 bases; unmatched bases: 9. The CDR3 DNA follows: TGTGCCAGCAGCTCACCGGGGGGAGCGAGCAATGAGCAGTTCTTC. Its translation: CASSSPGGASNEQFF.

This clonotype has more than one count but fewer than ten. The rearrangement uses TRBV27 and TRBJ1-6; 7 bases line up with TRBD1. The CDR3 extends over 17 amino acids. V shed 5 bases, J shed 9 bases, and the junction held 16 bases outside the gene matches. Germline CDR1 MNHEY, CDR2 SMNVEV (reference sequence). DNA of the CDR3: TGTGCCAGCAGTCCGCTGACAGGGTCGGACATAGGTTCACCCCTCCACTTT. This sequence encodes CASSPLTGSDIGSPLHF.

This clonotype was seen a handful of times. CDR3 sequence reads: CASSLDPGGAGEQFF. In DNA form, the CDR3 reads TGCGCCAGCAGCTTGGATCCCGGGGGGGCCGGGGAGCAGTTCTTC. The J gene is TRBJ2-1, the V gene TRBV5-1, with 8 bases aligning to TRBD2. CDR3 length: 15 amino acids. CDR1 and CDR2 from the germline V gene are SGHRS and YFSETQ. Germline trimming cut 0 bases from V and 10 bases from J; bases unmatched to any gene: 9.

In its sample, this clonotype was seen a few times. J is TRBJ1-1 and V is TRBV20-1, with D maybe TRBD1 (5 bases). The germline V gene encodes CDR1 DFQATT and CDR2 SNEGSKA (reference sequence). The ends were cut back, 1 base at V and 4 bases at J, with 13 bases in the middle. This CDR3 comprises 14 residues. CDR3 nucleotide sequence: TGCAGTGCTAGAGGAGGTGCGGGACCCACTGAAGCTTTCTTT. This translates into CSARGGAGPTEAFF.

The chain employs TRBV19 and TRBJ2-3, with a tentative D call TRBD2 (5 bases). V lost 5 bases, J lost 8 bases, and 14 bases lay in between. This CDR3 has 13 amino acids. Germline V gives CDR1 LNHDA, CDR2 SQIVND (reference sequence). CDR3 sequence: CASSLQRDGTQYF. The CDR3 DNA sequence: TGTGCCAGTAGTCTGCAGAGGGATGGTACGCAGTATTTT.

The chain uses TRBV2 and TRBJ2-1; 7 nucleotides agree with TRBD2. This CDR3 contains 16 residues. Germline lookup yields CDR1 SNHLY and CDR2 FYNNEI. After removal of 8 bases from V and 5 bases from J, the junction contained 15 bases not matched to a gene. DNA for the CDR3: TGTGCCAGCGTCCGGTGGGCGAGCGGGGTGAACAATGAGCAGTTCTTC. Its translation: CASVRWASGVNNEQFF. Full variable domain (rest looked up from reference TRBV2 and TRBJ2-1): EPEVTQTPSHQVTQMGQEVILRCVPISNHLYFYWYRQILGQKVEFLVSFYNNEISEKSEIFDDQFSVERPDGSNFTLKIRSTKLEDSAMYFCASVRWASGVNNEQFFGPGTRLTVL.

This clonotype has only a few counts. This chain uses TRBV3-1 with TRBJ2-3; 9 bases are shared with TRBD1. CDR3 length: 15 amino acids. Germline assignment: CDR1 LGHDT and CDR2 YNNKEL (reference sequence). The ends lost 2 bases at V and 3 bases at J; junction bases unmatched: 3. This CDR3 is CASSQLDRGTDTQYF. The CDR3 DNA reads as TGTGCCAGCAGCCAATTGGACAGGGGAACAGATACGCAGTATTTT.

This clonotype was counted only a few times. CDR3 loop: CASSAGLAPYEQYF. CDR3 nucleotides: TGCGCCAGCAGCGCGGGACTAGCCCCCTACGAGCAGTACTTC. The chain couples TRBV4-3 to TRBJ2-7, with 9 bases that match TRBD2. The CDR3 spans 14 residues. Trimming cost V 5 bases and J 2 bases; bases outside gene matches: 4. Germline V CDR1 and CDR2: LGHNA, YSLEER.

The chain has TRBV20-1 and TRBJ1-2; D unclear. The CDR3 is made up of 14 amino acids. Per the germline V gene, CDR1 is DFQATT and CDR2 is SNEGSKA (reference sequence). Trimming removed 3 bases at V and 1 base at J, with 12 bases between. CDR3 nucleotide sequence: TGCAGTGCTAGTTCTCTGGCACTTAACTATGGCTACACCTTC. This encodes CSASSLALNYGYTF.

The table lists this clonotype with a few counts. The chain is built from TRBV5-1 and TRBJ2-7, with 12 bases identical to TRBD1. CDR3 length: 17 residues. V lost 0 bases, J lost 3 bases, and 7 bases stayed unmatched. CDR1 SGHRS and CDR2 YFSETQ come from the germline V gene. The CDR3 bases are TGCGCCAGCAGCTTGGTCGGGACAGGGGGCGGAATCTACGAGCAGTACTTC. Residues: CASSLVGTGGGIYEQYF.

The V call is TRBV12-3 or TRBV12-4, the J call TRBJ2-1; D might be TRBD2 (6 bases). CDR3 length: 10 residues. V was trimmed by 6 bases and J by 13 bases, leaving 10 bases between them. CDR3 sequence: CASRGLVQFF. The CDR3, as DNA: TGTGCCAGCAGGGGACTGGTCCAGTTCTTC.

This chain joins TRBV7-2 and TRBJ2-5, with D possibly called TRBD1 or TRBD2 (6 bases each). Trimming left V 5 bases short and J 2 bases short, with 15 bases between. Germline V gene lookup returns CDR1 SGHTA and CDR2 FQGNSA. CDR3 length: 15 residues. CDR3 sequence: CASSDHGGPQETQYF. Here the CDR3 DNA reads TGTGCCAGCAGCGACCACGGGGGCCCACAAGAGACCCAGTACTTC.

This clonotype was counted many times. The chain links TRBV5-1 to TRBJ2-3; weak D call: TRBD1 (6 bases). Trimming removed 0 bases from V and 2 bases from J, with 10 bases in between. Germline V gives CDR1 SGHRS, CDR2 YFSETQ. This CDR3 is built from 15 residues. CDR3 DNA sequence: TGCGCCAGCAGCTTGGGGGGACATCTCACAGATACGCAGTATTTT. It specifies CASSLGGHLTDTQYF.

This clonotype showed up just a few times. The V and J genes are TRBV10-3 and TRBJ1-2; D not resolved. The CDR3 spans 15 residues. Trimming left V 6 bases short and J 4 bases short, with 18 bases between. In germline, CDR1 is ENHRY, CDR2 SYGVKD. DNA for the CDR3: TGTGCCATCAGCGCGCGGGAGGCGGACGGCTATGGCTACACCTTC. This codes for CAISAREADGYGYTF.

With respect to this clonotype: A read error may produce the germline difference seen at one junction end. The CDR3 region is CATAGTSGGYGQYF. The CDR3 DNA reads as TGTGCCACCGCGGGGACTAGCGGGGGCTACGGGCAGTACTTC. This chain joins TRBV10-3 and TRBJ2-7, with 14 bases that match TRBD2. The CDR3 spans 14 residues. Germline CDR1 reads ENHRY; CDR2 reads SYGVKD.

This chain joins TRBV20-1 and TRBJ2-7; the match to TRBD2 covers 10 bases. The CDR3 is made up of 13 amino acids. V was pared by 6 bases and J by 3 bases, with 5 bases of the junction left unmatched. Germline V gives CDR1 DFQATT, CDR2 SNEGSKA (reference sequence). The CDR3 reads CSAQAGGNYEQYF. The CDR3 DNA reads TGCAGTGCCCAAGCGGGAGGGAACTACGAGCAGTACTTC.

The gene calls are TRBV13 and TRBJ2-7, with TRBD2 matching over 14 bases. V shed 5 bases and J 4 bases; nucleotides not matched to a gene: 1. Germline V gene data show CDR1 as PRHDT and CDR2 as FYEKMQ (reference sequence). The CDR3 has 14 amino acids. CDR3 protein: CASSRTSGRYEQYF. Written as DNA, the CDR3 is TGTGCCAGCAGCCGGACTAGCGGGAGGTACGAGCAGTACTTC.

This chain's CDR3 is CASSRQGGYEQFF. The CDR3 DNA is TGTGCCAGCAGCCGACAGGGGGGTTATGAGCAGTTCTTC. This rearrangement joins TRBV27 to TRBJ2-1; 9 nucleotides agree with TRBD1. V shed 6 bases and J 8 bases; nucleotides not matched to a gene: 5. The CDR3 is 13 residues long. CDR1 is MNHEY and CDR2 is SMNVEV in the germline V gene (reference sequence).

The rearrangement uses TRBV7-2 and TRBJ2-5, with D tentatively TRBD2 (6 bases). CDR3 length: 15 amino acids. CDR1 is SGHTA, CDR2 FQGNSA, per germline. The germline V and J ends were trimmed by 2 bases and 1 base, with 11 bases remaining between them. The CDR3 is CASSLQRGIQETQYF. The DNA for the CDR3 is TGTGCCAGCAGCTTACAACGGGGGATCCAAGAGACCCAGTACTTC.

The chain carries TRBV20-1 and TRBJ2-7; TRBD1 might be the D (7 bases). Germline V gene data show CDR1 as DFQATT and CDR2 as SNEGSKA (reference sequence). CDR3 length equals 15 residues. With 3 bases removed from V and 0 bases from J, the gap between germline ends came to 15 bases. The CDR3 here is CSARGRGALSYEQYF. In nucleotides, the CDR3 is TGCAGTGCTAGGGGCAGGGGGGCCCTCTCCTACGAGCAGTACTTC.